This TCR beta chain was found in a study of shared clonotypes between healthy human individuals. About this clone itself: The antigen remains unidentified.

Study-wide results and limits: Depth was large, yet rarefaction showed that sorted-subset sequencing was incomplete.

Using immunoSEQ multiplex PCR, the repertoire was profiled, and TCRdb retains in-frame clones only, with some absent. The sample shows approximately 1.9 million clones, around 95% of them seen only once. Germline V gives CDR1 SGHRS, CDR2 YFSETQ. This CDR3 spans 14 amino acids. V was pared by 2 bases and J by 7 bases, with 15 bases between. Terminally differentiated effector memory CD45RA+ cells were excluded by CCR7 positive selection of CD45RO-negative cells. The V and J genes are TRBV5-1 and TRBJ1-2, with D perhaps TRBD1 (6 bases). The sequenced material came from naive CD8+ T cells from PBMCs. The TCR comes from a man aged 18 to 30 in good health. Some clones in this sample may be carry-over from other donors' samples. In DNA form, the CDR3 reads TGCGCCAGCAGCTTCGGGACACCGGCTAGTGGCTACACCTTC. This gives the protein CASSFGTPASGYTF.